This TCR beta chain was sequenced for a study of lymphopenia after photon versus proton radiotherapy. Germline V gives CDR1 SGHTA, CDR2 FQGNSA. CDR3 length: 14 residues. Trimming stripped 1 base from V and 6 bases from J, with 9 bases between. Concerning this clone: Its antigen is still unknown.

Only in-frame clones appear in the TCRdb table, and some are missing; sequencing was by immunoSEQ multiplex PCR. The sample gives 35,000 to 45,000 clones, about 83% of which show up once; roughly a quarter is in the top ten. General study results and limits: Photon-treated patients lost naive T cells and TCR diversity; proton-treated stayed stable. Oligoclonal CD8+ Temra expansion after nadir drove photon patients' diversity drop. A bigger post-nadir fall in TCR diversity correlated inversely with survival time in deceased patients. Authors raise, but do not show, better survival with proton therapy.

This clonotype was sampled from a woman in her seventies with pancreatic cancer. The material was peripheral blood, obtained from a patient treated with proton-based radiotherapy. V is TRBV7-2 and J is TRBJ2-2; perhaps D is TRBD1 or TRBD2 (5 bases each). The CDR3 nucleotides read TGTGCCAGCAGCTTAGAGTTGGGGGCCGGGGAGCTGTTTTTT. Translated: CASSLELGAGELFF. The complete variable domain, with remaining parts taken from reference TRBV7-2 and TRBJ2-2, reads GAGVSQSPSNKVTEKGKDVELRCDPISGHTALYWYRQSLGQGLEFLIYFQGNSAPDKSGLPSDRFSAERTGGSVSTLTIQRTQQEDSAVYLCASSLELGAGELFFGEGSRLTVL.